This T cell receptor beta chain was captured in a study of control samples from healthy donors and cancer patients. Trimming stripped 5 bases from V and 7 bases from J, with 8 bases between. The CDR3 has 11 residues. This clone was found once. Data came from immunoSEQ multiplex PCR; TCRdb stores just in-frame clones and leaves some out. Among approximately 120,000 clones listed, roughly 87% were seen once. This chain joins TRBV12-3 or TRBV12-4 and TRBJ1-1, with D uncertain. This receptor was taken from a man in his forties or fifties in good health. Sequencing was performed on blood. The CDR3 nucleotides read TGTGCCAGCAGTCCTCGGGATGAAGCTTTCTTT. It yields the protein CASSPRDEAFF.